The 14 T cell receptor beta chains in this list originate from one sample, sequenced in a study of response to subunit inactivated influenza vaccine. TCRdb reanalysed the RT-PCR reads using MiXCR and keeps one entry per CDR3 protein. Of 600,000 to 700,000 distinct CDR3 sequences in the sample, approximately 14% were seen once. Sequences were derived from PBMCs from blood, sampled around 14 days before vaccination. These receptors all come from a man aged 50-60 years who received an inactivated influenza vaccine.

This chain connects TRBV6-2 or TRBV6-3 to TRBJ2-4; the match to TRBD1 covers 11 bases. Germline values: CDR1 MNHEY, CDR2 SVGEGT. Unmatched junction bases numbered 10, after V lost 0 bases and J lost 0 bases. The CDR3 extends over 20 amino acids. CDR3 in DNA: TGTGCCAGCAGTTACTCGCGTAATCCGGGGACAGGGGGAGCCAAAAACATTCAGTACTTC. Its protein is CASSYSRNPGTGGAKNIQYF.

The chain is built from TRBV12-3 or TRBV12-4 and TRBJ1-6; no definite D call. The CDR3 has 14 amino acids. The V end lost 3 bases, the J end lost 7 bases, and 10 bases lay between the germline ends. This chain's CDR3 is CASSLTDFNSPLHF. Here the CDR3 DNA reads TGTGCCAGCAGTTTGACGGACTTCAATTCACCCCTCCACTTT.

This clonotype has only a few counts. The CDR3: CASRQGAADTQYF. The CDR3 nucleotides are TGTGCCAGCAGACAGGGGGCCGCAGATACGCAGTATTTT. This sequence joins TRBV6-2 or TRBV6-3 and TRBJ2-3; TRBD1 matches 9 bases. This CDR3 region has 13 residues. The germline CDR1 and CDR2 sequences are MNHEY and SVGEGT. Trimming at V came to 6 bases and at J to 4 bases, leaving 2 bases not matched to a gene.

The chain joins TRBV10-3 to TRBJ2-1; a weak D match, TRBD2 (5 bases). This CDR3 has 16 residues. The germline gives CDR1 ENHRY, CDR2 SYGVKD. V was trimmed by 6 bases and J by 3 bases, leaving 18 bases between them. The CDR3 sequence: CAIRSRDGSGYNEQFF. The CDR3 coding sequence is TGTGCCATCAGATCCCGGGATGGTTCAGGCTACAATGAGCAGTTCTTC.

A few counts support this clonotype. The chain employs TRBV12-3 or TRBV12-4 and TRBJ2-7, with a weak D call TRBD1 (5 bases). V lost 7 bases and J 3 bases, leaving 13 bases between the germline ends. The CDR3 spans 13 residues. DNA of the CDR3: TGTGCCAGCACCCAAACAGGCTACTACGAGCAGTACTTC. Protein product: CASTQTGYYEQYF.

This clonotype was counted only a few times. V is TRBV25-1 and J is TRBJ2-7, with 9 positions matching TRBD1. Trimming removed 4 bases from V and 3 bases from J; junction bases left unmatched: 7. The CDR3 spans 15 residues. Germline loops: CDR1 MGHDK, CDR2 SYGVNS. Here the CDR3 DNA reads TGTGCCAGCAGTGTGGGACAGGGATCATACTACGAGCAGTACTTC. The encoded protein is CASSVGQGSYYEQYF.

This clonotype showed up just a few times. The chain recombines TRBV7-2 with TRBJ2-1, with TRBD2 identical over 7 bases. Looked up from germline, CDR1 is SGHTA and CDR2 is FQGNSA. The CDR3 extends over 17 amino acids. V lost 1 base and J lost 7; bases outside the gene matches: 13. The CDR3 reads CASSLVGGGLGRNEQFF. CDR3 nucleotide sequence: TGTGCCAGCAGCTTAGTCGGGGGTGGACTAGGTAGGAATGAGCAGTTCTTC. The variable domain in full, completed from reference TRBV7-2 and TRBJ2-1, reads GAGVSQSPSNKVTEKGKDVELRCDPISGHTALYWYRQSLGQGLEFLIYFQGNSAPDKSGLPSDRFSAERTGGSVSTLTIQRTQQEDSAVYLCASSLVGGGLGRNEQFFGPGTRLTVL.

CDR3 DNA: TGTGCCAGCAGCTTAGGGAACAGGGGGTATGAGCAGTTCTTC. This encodes CASSLGNRGYEQFF. The chain links TRBV7-2 to TRBJ2-1; 8 nucleotides match TRBD1. The length of the CDR3 is 14 residues. Germline-derived CDR1 and CDR2 are SGHTA and FQGNSA. V dropped 1 base and J dropped 8; count of bases not matched to a gene: 4.

This clonotype was detected only a few times. The gene calls are TRBV5-1 and TRBJ2-5; the match to TRBD2 covers 8 bases. The germline gives CDR1 SGHRS, CDR2 YFSETQ. Germline trimming cut 4 bases from V and 4 bases from J; bases unmatched to any gene: 12. The CDR3 spans 16 residues. CDR3 coding DNA: TGCGCCAGCAGCGGCGGCGGGTCGGGGGGGAGAGAGACCCAGTACTTC. Translating it yields CASSGGGSGGRETQYF.

The V and J genes are TRBV7-2 and TRBJ2-7; the D call may be TRBD1 or TRBD2 (5 bases each). V dropped 4 bases and J dropped 1 base, with 14 bases sitting between them. Germline CDR1 is SGHTA and CDR2 is FQGNSA. This CDR3 contains 15 residues. The CDR3 protein is CASSSRDLLSYEQYF. The CDR3 nucleotides read TGTGCCAGCAGCTCCCGGGACCTCTTATCCTACGAGCAGTACTTC.

The V and J genes are TRBV12-3 or TRBV12-4 and TRBJ2-1, with TRBD2 matching over 9 bases. The CDR3 sequence is 15 residues long. J lost 7 bases, V lost 8 bases, and 12 bases had no gene match. This CDR3 is CASWALAGGGNEQFF. CDR3 DNA sequence: TGTGCCAGCTGGGCCCTGGCGGGGGGGGGAAATGAGCAGTTCTTC.

V is TRBV29-1 and J is TRBJ1-2, with TRBD1 matching 7 bases. V was clipped by 6 bases and J by 1 base; unmatched bases: 5. CDR3 length equals 13 residues. CDR1 and CDR2 from the germline V gene are SQVTM and ANQGSEA. In DNA, the CDR3 is TGCAGCGTGGCTGACAGGGTTAACTATGGCTACACCTTC. It specifies CSVADRVNYGYTF.

In its sample, this clonotype was seen a few times. The chain has TRBV6-2 or TRBV6-3 and TRBJ1-1; 10 positions match TRBD1. The length of the CDR3 is 16 residues. The germline V gene has CDR1 MNHEY and CDR2 SVGEGT. V was clipped by 5 bases and J by 0 bases; unmatched bases: 6. The CDR3 DNA sequence: TGTGCCAGCAGTCCAACCGGGACAGGGGTGAACACTGAAGCTTTCTTT. Protein product: CASSPTGTGVNTEAFF.

V and J are TRBV6-2 or TRBV6-3 and TRBJ2-3, with 7 bases aligning to TRBD1. This CDR3 comprises 14 residues. CDR1 is MNHEY, CDR2 SVGEGT, per germline. Unmatched junction bases numbered 10, after V lost 8 bases and J lost 5 bases. The DNA for the CDR3 is TGTGCCAGCGTCAGGACAGGACGGGGAGATACGCAGTATTTT. Its protein product is CASVRTGRGDTQYF.